Below, 9 T cell receptor beta chains from the same sample are listed, as sequenced in a study of T cell repertoires in cytomegalovirus infection. TCRdb re-called the reads with MiXCR, one entry per CDR3 protein. The repertoire holds 200,000 or so distinct CDR3 sequences, with 25% to 30% as singletons. The sample taken for sequencing was PBMCs. These receptors all stem from a human donor in good health (CMV status not recorded). Some clones in this sample may be carry-over from other donors' samples.

This clonotype has only a few counts. The chain recombines TRBV7-8 with TRBJ1-3; D gene uncertain. The CDR3 is 14 amino acids. Per the germline V gene, CDR1 is SGHVS and CDR2 is FQNEAQ. The germline V and J ends were trimmed by 8 bases and 4 bases, with 15 bases remaining between them. The CDR3 DNA reads TGTGCCAGCGCCCAAGGCACAGTGGGAAACACCATATATTTT. The encoded protein is CASAQGTVGNTIYF. Supplemented by reference TRBV7-8 and TRBJ1-3, the full variable domain reads GAGVSQSPRYKVAKRGQDVALRCDPISGHVSLFWYQQALGQGPEFLTYFQNEAQLDKSGLPSDRFFAERPEGSVSTLKIQRTQQEDSAVYLCASAQGTVGNTIYFGEGSWLTVV.

This clonotype occurred once. V usage is TRBV14 and J usage is TRBJ1-2; unclear D gene. In germline, CDR1 is SGHDN, CDR2 FVKESK. Trimming cost V 0 bases and J 5 bases, with 10 bases left between them. CDR3 length equals 14 residues. The CDR3 loop reads CASSQDLGGYGYTF. CDR3 nucleotides: TGTGCCAGCAGCCAAGATCTTGGCGGGTATGGCTACACCTTC.

This sequence joins TRBV30 and TRBJ2-5; the match to TRBD1 covers 9 bases. CDR1 and CDR2 (germline): GTSNPN, SVGIG (reference sequence). Trimming took 5 bases from V and 4 from J; bases not matched to a gene: 8. The CDR3 loop spans 14 amino acids. CDR3 sequence (DNA): TGTGCCTGGGCCCGGGACAGGGTAGGAGAGACCCAGTACTTC. Protein: CAWARDRVGETQYF.

This chain uses TRBV7-9 with TRBJ2-6, with D hard to call. Germline CDR1 SEHNR, CDR2 FQNEAQ (reference sequence). V shed 5 bases and J shed 0 bases, with 8 bases lying between them. This CDR3 is built from 15 residues. CDR3 nucleotide sequence: TGTGCCAGCAGCCATACAAGCTCTGGGGCCAACGTCCTGACTTTC. This gives the protein CASSHTSSGANVLTF.

Many counts were recorded for this clonotype. The chain carries TRBV12-3 or TRBV12-4 and TRBJ2-7; TRBD1 agrees at 10 bases. The CDR3 runs to 14 residues. The V segment lost 4 bases and the J segment 6 bases; nucleotides outside the gene matches: 6. In DNA form, the CDR3 reads TGTGCCAGCAGTTCCCGACAGGGGGCGGGCGAGCAGTACTTC. Its protein product is CASSSRQGAGEQYF.

The chain has TRBV29-1 and TRBJ2-1; the match to TRBD2 covers 8 bases. CDR3 length: 13 amino acids. With V trimmed by 2 bases and J by 10 bases, 7 bases remained unmatched. The germline gives CDR1 SQVTM, CDR2 ANQGSEA. The CDR3 DNA is TGCAGCGTTGAAACGGCCGGGGGGGGCGAGCAGTTCTTC. It codes for CSVETAGGGEQFF.

The rearrangement joins TRBV18 to TRBJ2-1; D might be TRBD2 (7 bases). CDR1 and CDR2 from the germline V gene are KGHSH and LQKENI. CDR3 length: 12 amino acids. V was cut by 5 bases and J by 10 bases, with 12 bases left in between. The CDR3, as DNA: TGTGCCAGCTCATCCGGGGGGCCAGAGCAGTTCTTC. This codes for CASSSGGPEQFF.

V is TRBV2 and J is TRBJ1-2; tentatively, D is TRBD1 (6 bases). Trimming removed 6 bases from V and 0 bases from J, with 20 bases in between. Germline values: CDR1 SNHLY, CDR2 FYNNEI. CDR3 length: 17 amino acids. The CDR3 DNA is TGTGCCAGCAGCAACCCCTTATGGGGGCGAGCTAACTATGGCTACACCTTC. This encodes CASSNPLWGRANYGYTF.

The chain recombines TRBV11-3 with TRBJ1-1; 7 nucleotides agree with TRBD1. The CDR3 is 13 residues long. V was pared by 5 bases and J by 8 bases, with 8 bases of the junction left unmatched. Germline-derived CDR1 and CDR2 are SGHNT and YENEEA. DNA of the CDR3: TGTGCCAGCAGCATAGGGGGCCGGGACGAAGCTTTCTTT. The encoded protein is CASSIGGRDEAFF.